Listed below are T cell receptor beta chains from one sample, sequenced in a study of tumor-infiltrating lymphocytes in primary liver carcinoma. Using its own MiXCR run on the multiplex PCR reads, TCRdb lists one record per CDR3 protein. Altogether about 21,000 distinct CDR3 sequences are present, over 75% being singletons, with the ten largest covering about 40%. The specimen sequenced was liver tumor tissue from sampling region 1. Every receptor here comes from a woman in her twenties or thirties with primary liver carcinoma and hepatitis B virus infection. The CDR3 runs from the conserved cysteine through the conserved F or W. Each record gives: D gene, V gene, clone size, J gene, CDR3 DNA, CDR3 protein. A D gene is named only where the DNA matches it firmly. Clone size appears in some rows only: once, few, many, or a class for an expanded clone.

.	TRBV13	.	TRBJ2-1	TGTTCCAGCACCCCGTGGCAGGGACCGTGGAATGAGCAGTTCTTC	CSSTPWQGPWNEQFF
.	TRBV24-1	.	TRBJ1-2	TGTGCCACCAATGGGGGCTTGCTTGGCTACACCTTC	CATNGGLLGYTF
.	TRBV11-1	.	TRBJ2-1	TGTGCCAGCAGCTTAGGGTATCCGGTAGACTCCTACAATGAGCAGTTCTTC	CASSLGYPVDSYNEQFF
.	TRBV28	.	TRBJ2-7	TGTGCCAGCGGTCCGTCGGGACACCCGATGCCGTACGAGCAGTATTTC	CASGPSGHPMPYEQYF
.	TRBV11-1	.	TRBJ2-1	TGTGCCAGCAACCGGAGACAGGCCCCCTACAATGGGCAGTTCTTC	CASNRRQAPYNGQFF
.	TRBV7-9	many	TRBJ2-7	TGTGCCAGCAGCTTAAGCGGAACCTACGAGCAGTACTTC	CASSLSGTYEQYF
.	TRBV11-2	once	TRBJ2-7	TGTGCCAGCAACCCTCCGGGGAGGTACGAGCAGTACTTC	CASNPPGRYEQYF
.	TRBV10-3	once	TRBJ2-1	TGTGCCATCAGTGAGTCGATGAGCGTATCCTTCAATAAGCAGTTCTTC	CAISESMSVSFNKQFF
.	TRBV6-1	.	TRBJ2-2	TGTGCCAGCAGTGTAACGCTTCCCGGGGGCGCCGCGAACACCGGGGAGCCGTTTTTT	CASSVTLPGGAANTGEPFF
.	TRBV11-2	.	TRBJ1-2	TGTGCCAGCAGCTCAGTGGGAAACTATGGCTACACCTTT	CASSSVGNYGYTF
.	TRBV24-1	.	TRBJ2-3	TGTGCCACCAGTGGGAAGACACTTCCATCAGATACGCAGTATTTT	CATSGKTLPSDTQYF